This entry features one T cell receptor (beta chain) sequence. There is no known antigen for this receptor. No much larger clone exists at a distance of one base, and base qualities are not known. The sample is drawn from a study of blood T cell repertoires in COVID-19 (dated by TCRdb to 2020 to 2021). About the study as a whole: Collaborator samples came from the United States, Italy and Spain and covered acute and convalescent phases of COVID-19. The material from the prospective study consisted of cDNA or gDNA derived from T cells, B-cell-depleted T cells, or PBMCs. The dataset comprised deeply sampled blood TCRbeta repertoires from subjects exposed to, actively infected with, or recovered from COVID-19. The repertoires were released in a freely available public database meant as a resource for research on the immune response to SARS-CoV-2. Samples came from the ongoing ImmuneRACE study (first 160 participants) plus 1,254 subjects from 6 global collaborators. A de-identified subject ID, COVID-19 status, age in years and sex were almost always included in the sample metadata. HLA class I and class II types, where available, came from metadata supplied by the sample provider rather than from assay-based typing.

Counted from cysteine to phenylalanine, this CDR3 has 16 amino acids. The kept DNA is CDR3 alone, 48 bases in frame from the first base. CDR1 and CDR2, per the germline V gene (reference sequence), are SGHKS and YYEKEE. V was cut back by 6 bases and J by 4 bases, leaving a gap of 20 bases between them. One collaborating source in Seattle enrolled patients during active infection and followed them longitudinally through the course of disease. Each collaborating institution followed its own protocols to collect whole blood in K2EDTA tubes. For TCRbeta analysis, collaborators shipped samples as frozen whole blood, isolated PBMCs, or DNA extracted from either of those sample types. Summary of the overall study and its limitations: The quantity of clinical and demographic metadata differed by source and by participant and was supplied without curation.

TCRbeta CDR3 regions were amplified from genomic DNA by means of the immunoSEQ Assay, a bias-controlled multiplex PCR. Under the source paper's analysis protocol: The number of nucleated cells in each sample was estimated by amplification of reference gene primers within the assay. To quantify the absolute abundance of each unique TCRbeta CDR3 rearrangement, sequence reads were collapsed and filtered. For each sample, productive Simpson clonality was calculated as the square root of Simpson's diversity index over productive rearrangements. This is the immuneACCESS table as TCRdb keeps it, with only in-frame sequences that have V and J called. A part of the clones is gone; compared with another copy, unresolved V genes explain less than half, and the rest is unexplained. V and J calls and clone size are as listed in that table; D and trimming were resolved from the DNA. In all, the sample holds 350,000 to 400,000 clones, and roughly 90% of those were seen once. About 3% of the sample is taken by the ten largest.

The sequencing input was peripheral blood. The chain uses TRBV5-5 and TRBJ2-1; TRBD1 is a weak D gene call, 6 bases matching. This TCR derives from a young woman with COVID-19, enrolled during active disease. In nucleotides, the sequence is TGTGCCAGCAACTCAGGGGTGCGGGCCACTTACAATGAGCAGTTCTTC. Translated, it reads CASNSGVRATYNEQFF.